This T cell receptor beta chain was sequenced in a study of T cell repertoires in cytomegalovirus infection. Overall study: Indicated by public TCR beta signatures were CMV infection and matching HLA type.

Study-level findings and limits: CMV-specific TCR beta clonotypes restricted by HLA-C dominated the ex vivo response. Of the TCR beta families, the public ones yielded a cumulative frequency that identified carriers of CMV plus the relevant HLA.

Via MiXCR, TCRdb re-called the reads, giving one row per CDR3 protein. This sample carries more than 150,000 distinct CDR3 sequences, 15% to 20% of them seen once, and the ten largest clones take roughly 2.9%. The CDR3 has 15 amino acids. V shed 4 bases and J 6 bases; nucleotides not matched to a gene: 9. Germline lookup yields CDR1 SGHRS and CDR2 YFSETQ. This clonotype was counted only a few times. Its antigen remains unknown. This chain connects TRBV5-1 to TRBJ1-4; TRBD1 agrees at 7 bases. This TCR was sampled from a human donor in good health (CMV status not recorded). Some clones in this sample may be carry-over from other donors' samples. Source material: PBMCs. CDR3 sequence: CASSPGGTGDEKLFF. Written as DNA, the CDR3 is TGCGCCAGCAGCCCGGGAGGAACAGGGGATGAAAAACTGTTTTTT.